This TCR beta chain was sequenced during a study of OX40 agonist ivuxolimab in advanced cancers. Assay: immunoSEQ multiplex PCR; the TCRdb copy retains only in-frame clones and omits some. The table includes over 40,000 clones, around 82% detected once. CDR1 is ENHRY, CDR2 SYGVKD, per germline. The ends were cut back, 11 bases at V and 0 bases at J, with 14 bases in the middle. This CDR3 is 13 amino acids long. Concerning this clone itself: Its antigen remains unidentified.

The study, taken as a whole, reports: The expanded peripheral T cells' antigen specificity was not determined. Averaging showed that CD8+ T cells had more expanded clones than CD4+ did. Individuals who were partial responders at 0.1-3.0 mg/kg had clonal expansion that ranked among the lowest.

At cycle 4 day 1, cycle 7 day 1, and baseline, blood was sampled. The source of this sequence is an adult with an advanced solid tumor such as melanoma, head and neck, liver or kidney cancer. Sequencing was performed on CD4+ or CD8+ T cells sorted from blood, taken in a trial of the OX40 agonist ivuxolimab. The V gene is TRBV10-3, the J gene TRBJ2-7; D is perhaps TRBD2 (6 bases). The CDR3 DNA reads TGTGCCTCGCGCCAGGACTACTCCTACGAGCAGTACTTC. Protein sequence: CASRQDYSYEQYF.